This note documents a single T cell receptor beta chain sequence. TCRdb's copy holds only in-frame clones and misses some; the assay was immunoSEQ multiplex PCR. The sample shows approximately 250,000 clones, roughly 89% of them seen only once. Trimming cost V 3 bases and J 3 bases; bases outside gene matches: 6. Germline lookup yields CDR1 MDHEN and CDR2 SYDVKM. The CDR3 runs to 15 residues. This entry belongs to a study of blood T cell repertoires in COVID-19. The sequenced material came from peripheral blood. The source is a woman in her thirties or forties who had recovered from COVID-19. The chain employs TRBV28 and TRBJ1-2; 8 nucleotides line up with TRBD1. DNA of the CDR3: TGTGCCAGCAGTTTGGCCTTGGGACAGGACTATGGCTACACCTTC. This codes for CASSLALGQDYGYTF.